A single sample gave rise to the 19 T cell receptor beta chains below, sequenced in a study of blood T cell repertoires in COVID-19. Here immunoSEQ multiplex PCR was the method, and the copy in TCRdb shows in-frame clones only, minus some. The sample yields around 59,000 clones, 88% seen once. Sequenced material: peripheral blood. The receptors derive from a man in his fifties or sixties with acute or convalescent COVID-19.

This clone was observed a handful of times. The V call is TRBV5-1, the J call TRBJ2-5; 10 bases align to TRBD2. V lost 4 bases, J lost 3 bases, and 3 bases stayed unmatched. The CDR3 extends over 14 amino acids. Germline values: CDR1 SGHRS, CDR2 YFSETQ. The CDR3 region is CASSTAGGEETQYF. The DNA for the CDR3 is TGCGCCAGCAGCACAGCGGGAGGGGAAGAGACCCAGTACTTC.

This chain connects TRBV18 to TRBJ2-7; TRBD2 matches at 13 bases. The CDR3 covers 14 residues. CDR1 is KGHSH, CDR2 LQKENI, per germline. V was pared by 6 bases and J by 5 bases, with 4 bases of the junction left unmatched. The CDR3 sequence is CASSRGLAGDEQYF. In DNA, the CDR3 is TGTGCCAGCTCCCGCGGACTAGCGGGAGACGAGCAGTACTTC.

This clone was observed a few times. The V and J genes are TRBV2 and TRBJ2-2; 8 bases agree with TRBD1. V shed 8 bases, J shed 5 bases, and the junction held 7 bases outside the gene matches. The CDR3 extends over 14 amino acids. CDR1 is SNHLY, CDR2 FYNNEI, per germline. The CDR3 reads CASGRQGWTGELFF. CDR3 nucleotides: TGTGCCAGCGGGAGACAGGGGTGGACCGGGGAGCTGTTTTTT.

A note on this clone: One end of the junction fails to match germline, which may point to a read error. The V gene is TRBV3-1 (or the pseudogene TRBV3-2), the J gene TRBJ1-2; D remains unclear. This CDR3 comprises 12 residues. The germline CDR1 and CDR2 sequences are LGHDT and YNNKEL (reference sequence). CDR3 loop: CASSQDGGALVF. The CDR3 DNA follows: TGTGCCAGCAGCCAAGATGGAGGCGCGTTGGTCTTC.

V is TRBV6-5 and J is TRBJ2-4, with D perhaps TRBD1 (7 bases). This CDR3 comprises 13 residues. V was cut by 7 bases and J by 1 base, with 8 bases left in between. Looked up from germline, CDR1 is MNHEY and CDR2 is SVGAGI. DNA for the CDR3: TGTGCCAGCACAGGGGGGGCCAAAAACATTCAGTACTTC. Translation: CASTGGAKNIQYF.

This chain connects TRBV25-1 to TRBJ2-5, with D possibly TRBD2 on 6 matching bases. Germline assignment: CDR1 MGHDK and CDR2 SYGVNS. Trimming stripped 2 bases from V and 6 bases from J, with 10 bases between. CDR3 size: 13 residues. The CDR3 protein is CASSETGVKTQYF. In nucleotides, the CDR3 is TGTGCCAGCAGTGAAACGGGAGTAAAGACCCAGTACTTC.

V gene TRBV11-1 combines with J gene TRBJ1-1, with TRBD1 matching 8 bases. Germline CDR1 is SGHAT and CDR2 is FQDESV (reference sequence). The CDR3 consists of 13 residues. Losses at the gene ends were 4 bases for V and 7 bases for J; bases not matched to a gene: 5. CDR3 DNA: TGTGCCAGCAGCTGGACAGGGTCGATTGAAGCTTTCTTT. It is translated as CASSWTGSIEAFF.

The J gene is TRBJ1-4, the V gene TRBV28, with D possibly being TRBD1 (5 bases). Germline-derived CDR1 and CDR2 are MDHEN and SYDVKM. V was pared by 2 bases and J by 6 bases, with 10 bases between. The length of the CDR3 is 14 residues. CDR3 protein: CASSLDPTDEKLFF. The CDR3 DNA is TGTGCCAGCAGTTTAGACCCGACAGATGAAAAACTGTTTTTT.

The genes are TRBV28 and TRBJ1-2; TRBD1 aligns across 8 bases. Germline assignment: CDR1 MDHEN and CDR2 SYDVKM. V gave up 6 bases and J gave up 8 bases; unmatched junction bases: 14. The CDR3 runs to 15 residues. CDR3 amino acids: CASSQRTGKAWGYTF. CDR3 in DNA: TGTGCCAGCAGCCAAAGGACAGGGAAGGCGTGGGGCTACACCTTC.

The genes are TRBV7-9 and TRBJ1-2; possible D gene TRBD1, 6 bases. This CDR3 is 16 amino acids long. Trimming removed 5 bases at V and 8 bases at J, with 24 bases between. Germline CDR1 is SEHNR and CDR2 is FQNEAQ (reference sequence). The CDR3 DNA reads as TGTGCCAGCAGCCCATCGGCGGGGGCGCTCATTGGGGGCTACACCTTC. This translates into CASSPSAGALIGGYTF.

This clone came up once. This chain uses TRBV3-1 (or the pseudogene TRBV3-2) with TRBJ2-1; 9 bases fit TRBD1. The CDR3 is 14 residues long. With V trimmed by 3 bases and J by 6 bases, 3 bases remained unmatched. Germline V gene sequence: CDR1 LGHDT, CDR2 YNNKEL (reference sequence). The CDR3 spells CASSHLDRGNEQFF. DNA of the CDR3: TGTGCCAGCAGCCATCTGGACAGGGGCAATGAGCAGTTCTTC.

The DNA of the CDR3 is TGTGCCAGTAGTATTCGGTCAGCGAAGGCAACTAATGAAAAACTGTTTTTT. Amino acids: CASSIRSAKATNEKLFF. This chain joins TRBV19 and TRBJ1-4; the D is unclear. Trimming took 3 bases from V and 0 from J, leaving 14 bases between them. In germline, CDR1 is LNHDA, CDR2 SQIVND (reference sequence). The CDR3 covers 17 residues.

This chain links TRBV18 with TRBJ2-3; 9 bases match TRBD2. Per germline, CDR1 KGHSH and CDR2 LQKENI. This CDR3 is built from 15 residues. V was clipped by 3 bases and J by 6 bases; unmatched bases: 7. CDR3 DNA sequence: TGTGCCAGCTCACCGTCGCTAGCGGGACTGGATACGCAGTATTTT. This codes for CASSPSLAGLDTQYF. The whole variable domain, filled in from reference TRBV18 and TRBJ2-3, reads NAGVMQNPRHLVRRRGQEARLRCSPMKGHSHVYWYRQLPEEGLKFMVYLQKENIIDESGMPKERFSAEFPKEGPSILRIQQVVRGDSAAYFCASSPSLAGLDTQYFGPGTRLTVL.

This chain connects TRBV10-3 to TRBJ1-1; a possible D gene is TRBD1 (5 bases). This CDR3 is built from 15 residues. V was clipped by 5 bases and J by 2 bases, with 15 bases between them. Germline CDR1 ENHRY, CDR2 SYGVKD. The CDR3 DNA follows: TGTGCCATCAGTCTTGGGCTTCAGGGTAACACTGAAGCTTTCTTT. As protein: CAISLGLQGNTEAFF.

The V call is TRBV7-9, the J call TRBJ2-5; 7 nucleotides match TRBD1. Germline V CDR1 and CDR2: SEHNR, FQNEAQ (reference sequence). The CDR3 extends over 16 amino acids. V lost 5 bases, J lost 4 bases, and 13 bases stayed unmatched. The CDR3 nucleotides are TGTGCCAGCAGCCCCGGGGTGGGGGCAGGGGGAGAGACCCAGTACTTC. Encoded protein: CASSPGVGAGGETQYF.

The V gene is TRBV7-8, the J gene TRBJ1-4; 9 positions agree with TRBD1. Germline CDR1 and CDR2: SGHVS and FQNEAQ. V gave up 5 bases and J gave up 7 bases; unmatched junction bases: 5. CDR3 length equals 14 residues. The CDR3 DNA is TGTGCCAGCAGCGCGCGGGACAGGGCTGAAAAACTGTTTTTT. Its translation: CASSARDRAEKLFF.

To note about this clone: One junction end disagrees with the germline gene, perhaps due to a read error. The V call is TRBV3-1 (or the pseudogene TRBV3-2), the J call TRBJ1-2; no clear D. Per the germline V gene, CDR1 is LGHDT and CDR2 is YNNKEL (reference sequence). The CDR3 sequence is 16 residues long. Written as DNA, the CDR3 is TGTGCCAGCAGCCAAGACGGAGGGCCCGACGCCTATAGCTACACCTTC. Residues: CASSQDGGPDAYSYTF.

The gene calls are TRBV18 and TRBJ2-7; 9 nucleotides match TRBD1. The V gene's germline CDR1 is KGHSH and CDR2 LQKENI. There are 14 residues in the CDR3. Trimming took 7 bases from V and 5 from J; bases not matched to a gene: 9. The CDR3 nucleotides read TGTGCCAGCTTCCGGGACAGGGATCTCCACGAGCAGTACTTC. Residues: CASFRDRDLHEQYF.

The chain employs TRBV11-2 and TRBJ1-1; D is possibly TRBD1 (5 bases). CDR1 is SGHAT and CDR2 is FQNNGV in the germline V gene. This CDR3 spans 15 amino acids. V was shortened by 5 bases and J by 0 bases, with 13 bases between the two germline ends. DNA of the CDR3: TGTGCCAGCAGCAAATTGGACATCATGAACACTGAAGCTTTCTTT. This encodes CASSKLDIMNTEAFF.